This T cell receptor (beta chain) is drawn from a study of Graves' ophthalmopathy and Graves' hyperthyroidism. This clonotype occurred once. Germline CDR1 and CDR2: SGHDN and FVKESK. Trimming removed 5 bases at V and 0 bases at J, with 16 bases between. The CDR3 totals 16 residues. Amplification of the TCR beta CDR3 regions used RNA transcripts (as template). Following a first-round RT-PCR that used HTBI primers, a second-round multiplex PCR was carried out. Via MiXCR, TCRdb re-called the multiplex PCR reads, giving one row per CDR3 protein. This sample has hundreds of thousands of distinct CDR3 sequences; just over 40% occur once, and the top ten carry about 3.3%.

The receptor's source is an adult man with Graves' ophthalmopathy. The J gene is TRBJ1-1, the V gene TRBV14; unclear D gene. Sequenced: peripheral blood. Written as DNA, the CDR3 is TGTGCCAGCAGCGTTTGGCTCAGTCACATGAACACTGAAGCTTTCTTT. It encodes CASSVWLSHMNTEAFF.